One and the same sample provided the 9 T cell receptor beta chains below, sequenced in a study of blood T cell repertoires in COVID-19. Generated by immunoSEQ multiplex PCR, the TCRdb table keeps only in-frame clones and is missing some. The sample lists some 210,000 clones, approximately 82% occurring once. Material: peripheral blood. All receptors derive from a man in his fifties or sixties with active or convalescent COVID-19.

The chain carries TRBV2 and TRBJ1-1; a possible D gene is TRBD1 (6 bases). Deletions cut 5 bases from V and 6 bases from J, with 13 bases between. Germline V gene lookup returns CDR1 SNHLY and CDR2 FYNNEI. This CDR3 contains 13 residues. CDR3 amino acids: CASSLDSFAEAFF. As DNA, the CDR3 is TGTGCCAGCAGTTTGGACAGCTTCGCTGAAGCTTTCTTT.

CDR3 protein: CASSLSGLSTGELFF. Written as DNA, the CDR3 is TGTGCCAGCAGCCTGAGCGGTCTCAGCACCGGGGAGCTGTTTTTT. J is TRBJ2-2 and V is TRBV11-2; TRBD2 might be the D (5 bases). V was shortened by 5 bases and J by 4 bases, with 14 bases between the two germline ends. CDR3 length: 15 residues. Germline V lookup: CDR1 SGHAT, CDR2 FQNNGV.

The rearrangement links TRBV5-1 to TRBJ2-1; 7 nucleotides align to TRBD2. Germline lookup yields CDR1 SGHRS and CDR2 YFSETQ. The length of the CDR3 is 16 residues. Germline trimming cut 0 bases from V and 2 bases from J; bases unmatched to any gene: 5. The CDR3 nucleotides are TGCGCCAGCAGCTTGGATGCGGGGGTAACCTACAATGAGCAGTTCTTC. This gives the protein CASSLDAGVTYNEQFF.

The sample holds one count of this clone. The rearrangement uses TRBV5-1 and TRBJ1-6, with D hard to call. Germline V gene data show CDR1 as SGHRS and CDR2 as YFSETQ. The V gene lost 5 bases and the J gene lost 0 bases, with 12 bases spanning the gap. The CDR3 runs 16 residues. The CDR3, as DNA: TGCGCCAGCAGGGAACAGAGCAGCTCCTATAATTCACCCCTCCACTTT. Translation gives CASREQSSSYNSPLHF.

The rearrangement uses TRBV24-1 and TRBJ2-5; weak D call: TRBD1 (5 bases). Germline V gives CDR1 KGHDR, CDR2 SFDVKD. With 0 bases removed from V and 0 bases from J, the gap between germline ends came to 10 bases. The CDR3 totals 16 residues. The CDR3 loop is CATSDLPRQYQETQYF. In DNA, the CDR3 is TGTGCCACCAGTGATTTGCCCCGACAGTACCAAGAGACCCAGTACTTC.

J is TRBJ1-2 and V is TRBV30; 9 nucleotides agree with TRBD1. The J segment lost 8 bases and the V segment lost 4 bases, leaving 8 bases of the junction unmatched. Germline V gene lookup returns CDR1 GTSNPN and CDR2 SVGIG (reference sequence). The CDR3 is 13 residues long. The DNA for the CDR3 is TGTGCCTGGAAGGCACAGGGGGCGCGGGGCTACACCTTC. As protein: CAWKAQGARGYTF.

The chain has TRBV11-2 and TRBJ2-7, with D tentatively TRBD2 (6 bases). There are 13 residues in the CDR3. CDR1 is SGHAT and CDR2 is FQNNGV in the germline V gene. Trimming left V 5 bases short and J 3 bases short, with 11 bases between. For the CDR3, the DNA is TGTGCCAGCAGCGGGGGGATTGACTACGAGCAGTACTTC. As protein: CASSGGIDYEQYF.

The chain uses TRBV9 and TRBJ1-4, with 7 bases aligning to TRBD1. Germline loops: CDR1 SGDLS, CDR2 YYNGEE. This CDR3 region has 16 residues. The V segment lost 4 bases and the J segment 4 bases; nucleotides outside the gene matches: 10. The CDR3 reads CASSPWDSSLNEKLFF. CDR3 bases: TGTGCCAGCAGCCCCTGGGACAGTTCCCTTAATGAAAAACTGTTTTTT.

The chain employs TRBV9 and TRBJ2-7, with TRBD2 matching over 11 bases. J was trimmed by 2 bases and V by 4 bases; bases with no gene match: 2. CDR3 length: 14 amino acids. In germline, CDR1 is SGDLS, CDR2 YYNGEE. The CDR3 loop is CASSPTSGAYEQYF. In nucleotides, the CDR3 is TGTGCCAGCAGCCCGACTAGCGGGGCCTACGAGCAGTACTTC.